This T cell receptor beta chain was obtained from a study of glioma-infiltrating T cells after dendritic cell vaccination. The method was immunoSEQ multiplex PCR; TCRdb's version includes in-frame clones alone and lacks a portion of them. Of roughly 96,000 clones listed, 79% were seen once; the top ten hold 6%. The table lists this clone with a few counts. The CDR3 covers 17 residues. The trim removed 9 bases at V and 1 base at J, leaving 14 bases unmatched. Germline-derived CDR1 and CDR2 are LNHDA and SQIVND (reference sequence). Sequenced here: blood, sampled before dendritic cell vaccination. This chain joins TRBV19 and TRBJ1-3; 8 positions match TRBD1. The sequence derives from a human donor with glioblastoma. The CDR3, as DNA: TGTGCCAGCGTAAGCCACACGGGACAGGCTTCTGGAAACACCATATATTTT. It yields the protein CASVSHTGQASGNTIYF.